The present TCR beta chain was sequenced within a study of shared clonotypes between healthy human individuals. Study details: CD4 naive and CD4 memory each took three plates per donor, while CD8 naive took two and CD8 memory one.

The V end lost 4 bases, the J end lost 0 bases, and 13 bases lay between the germline ends. The CDR3 spans 15 residues. Germline lookup yields CDR1 SGHRS and CDR2 YFSETQ. Sequencing was performed with immunoSEQ multiplex PCR; in TCRdb, only in-frame clones are kept and a portion is missing. The sample contains about 980,000 clones, 60% to 85% of which appear only once. The receptor comes from a man between 18 and 35 years old in good health. Material: memory CD4+ T cells sorted from blood. The subset was: CD45RA-negative fraction. The rearrangement uses TRBV5-1 and TRBJ1-1; weak D call: TRBD1 (6 bases). Here the CDR3 reads CASSLTGIMNTEAFF. In DNA form, the CDR3 reads TGCGCCAGCAGCCTAACAGGGATCATGAACACTGAAGCTTTCTTT.